Listed below are T cell receptor beta chains from one sample, sequenced in a study of blood T cells in healthy people across ages. TCRdb fed the 5' RACE reads into MiXCR, producing one record per CDR3 protein. The repertoire consists of hundreds of thousands of distinct CDR3 sequences, with around 26% occurring once and the leading ten covering roughly 17%. Sequencing was performed on blood. Every receptor here comes from an elderly woman in good health. The CDR3 runs from the conserved cysteine through the conserved F or W. The D gene is left open where the match is weak. Rows may omit the clone size; those that give it use once, few, many or a size class.

j_call d_call clone_size v_call cdr3_aa cdr3_nt
TRBJ1-2 . many TRBV4-3 CASSQDFRQGRYGYTF TGCGCCAGCAGCCAAGATTTCCGGCAGGGGCGATATGGCTACACCTTC
TRBJ2-1 TRBD2 many TRBV4-3 CASSQDPLAGALPEQFF TGCGCCAGCAGCCAAGACCCCCTAGCGGGGGCCCTCCCGGAGCAGTTCTTC
TRBJ1-1 TRBD1 . TRBV7-9 CASSSSQGAYTEAFF TGTGCCAGCAGCTCCTCTCAGGGGGCGTACACTGAAGCTTTCTTT
TRBJ2-5 TRBD1 many TRBV6-5 CAAGTGGETQYF TGTGCCGCCGGTACAGGGGGGGAGACCCAGTACTTC
TRBJ2-5 . few TRBV3-1 CASSQGRELETQYF TGTGCCAGCAGCCAAGGCAGGGAGCTAGAGACCCAGTACTTC
TRBJ1-2 . few TRBV3-1 CANRRGTAYGYTF TGTGCCAACAGGCGGGGGACGGCCTATGGCTACACCTTC
TRBJ1-6 TRBD1 few TRBV5-1 CASSWGQEGPSPLHF TGCGCCAGCAGCTGGGGACAGGAGGGTCCGTCACCCCTCCACTTT
TRBJ2-3 . few TRBV20-1 CSASRTTDTQYF TGCAGTGCTAGTCGGACCACAGATACGCAGTATTTT
TRBJ2-5 TRBD2 . TRBV5-1 CASSLRGLAGLGETQYF TGCGCCAGCAGCTTGCGGGGACTAGCGGGGCTGGGGGAGACCCAGTACTTC
TRBJ2-4 . many TRBV25-1 CASTGIGIIQYF TGTGCCAGCACCGGAATTGGGATCATTCAGTACTTC
TRBJ1-5 . many TRBV5-1 CASSLAPQQPQHF TGCGCCAGCAGCTTAGCGCCCCAACAGCCCCAGCATTTT
TRBJ2-7 . . TRBV20-1 CSALQGTPYEQYF TGCAGTGCCCTGCAGGGAACTCCTTACGAGCAGTACTTC
TRBJ2-5 . . TRBV11-3 CASSNNGGQETQYF TGTGCCAGCAGCAACAATGGGGGCCAAGAGACCCAGTACTTC
TRBJ2-7 TRBD2 many TRBV7-2 CASSYPTSGGTVEQYF TGTGCCAGCAGCTACCCCACTAGCGGGGGAACCGTCGAGCAGTACTTC
TRBJ1-6 . . TRBV2 CASSGQRNSPLHF TGTGCCAGCAGTGGACAGAGAAATTCACCCCTCCACTTT
TRBJ1-1 TRBD1 once TRBV18 CASSNGQGEEAFF TGTGCCAGCTCCAACGGACAGGGGGAAGAAGCTTTCTTT
TRBJ1-1 TRBD1 . TRBV12-3/TRBV12-4 CASSLGQGRNTEAFF TGTGCCAGCAGTTTAGGACAGGGGCGAAACACTGAAGCTTTCTTT
TRBJ2-5 TRBD1 many TRBV11-2 CASSSWDRGEQYF TGTGCCAGCAGCTCCTGGGACAGGGGAGAGCAGTACTTC
TRBJ2-7 . many TRBV10-3 CAISPGPGAYEQYF TGTGCCATCAGTCCGGGGCCGGGGGCCTACGAGCAGTACTTC
TRBJ1-1 . few TRBV24-1 CATRGFMNTEAFF TGTGCCACCCGGGGTTTCATGAACACTGAAGCTTTCTTT
TRBJ2-5 . many TRBV24-1 CATSDLQGGKETQYF TGTGCCACCAGTGATCTGCAGGGGGGGAAAGAGACCCAGTACTTC
TRBJ1-6 . . TRBV7-2 CASSSRRGLNSPLHF TGTGCCAGCAGCTCCCGAAGGGGGTTAAATTCACCCCTCCACTTT
TRBJ2-7 . many TRBV7-9 CASSLGAGLSYEQYF TGTGCCAGCAGCTTAGGCGCGGGACTCTCCTACGAGCAGTACTTC